This T cell receptor beta chain originates from a study of beta chain features in type 1 diabetes. Study observations and caveats: TCRB CDR3s from Type 1 diabetes patients were moderately but significantly shorter in all four CD4+ subsets.

A CD45RO/CCR7/CD25/CD127/CD95/CD27 panel sorted naive, central memory, regulatory and stem cell-like memory CD4+ cells. This clone was recorded a few times. Its antigen is still unknown. cDNA synthesis used the whole RNA isolate, giving expressed TCRB sequences. TCRdb keeps only in-frame clones here, not all; method: immunoSEQ multiplex PCR. Of almost 350,000 clones listed, 9.3% were seen once; the top ten hold over 0.95%. This TCR was recovered from a man in his thirties or forties with type 1 diabetes. Sequencing was performed on central memory CD4+ T cells from blood.

In nucleotides, the CDR3 is TGTGCCAGCAGCGAGACAGGGGTCGAGACCCAGTACTTC. Its translation is CASSETGVETQYF. V is TRBV5-4 and J is TRBJ2-5, with 8 bases matching TRBD1. The germline gives CDR1 SGHNT, CDR2 YYREEE (reference sequence). The junction had 4 bases not matched to a gene; V was cut back by 4 bases and J by 5 bases. CDR3 length equals 13 residues.